Following are 3 T cell receptor beta chains from one sample sequenced in a study of shared clonotypes between healthy human individuals. Assay used: immunoSEQ multiplex PCR; TCRdb lists only in-frame clones, some missing. The sample includes millions of clones, about 95% of them seen just once. Positively selected for CCR7, the CD45RO-negative cells used as naive CD8 cells excluded terminally differentiated effector memory CD45RA+ cells. The sample comprised naive CD8+ T cells sorted from blood. These receptors were taken from a man aged 18-30 years in good health.

CDR3 loop: CASSLAMGLDPETQYF. DNA of the CDR3: TGTGCCAGCAGCTTAGCAATGGGACTAGACCCGGAGACCCAGTACTTC. The rearrangement links TRBV7-9 to TRBJ2-5, with 8 bases that match TRBD2. Germline V gene sequence: CDR1 SEHNR, CDR2 FQNEAQ (reference sequence). The CDR3 is 16 residues long. With 0 bases clipped from V and 5 bases from J, the junction kept 8 bases outside the gene matches.

The chain recombines TRBV7-9 with TRBJ1-3; D gene uncertain. The CDR3 length is 16 residues. The germline V gene has CDR1 SEHNR and CDR2 FQNEAQ (reference sequence). V was trimmed by 1 base and J by 4 bases, leaving 14 bases between them. The CDR3 region is CASSLGPSPIGNTIYF. The CDR3 DNA follows: TGTGCCAGCAGCTTAGGGCCATCACCGATCGGAAACACCATATATTTT.

V and J are TRBV25-1 and TRBJ2-1; D is undetermined. The CDR3 is 13 amino acids. Germline CDR1 MGHDK, CDR2 SYGVNS. Trimming took 8 bases from V and 0 from J, leaving 8 bases between them. The CDR3, as DNA: TGTGCCAGCGGCTGGGACTCCTACAATGAGCAGTTCTTC. Its protein is CASGWDSYNEQFF.